These 7 T cell receptor beta chains were sequenced from one sample in a study of tumor-infiltrating lymphocytes in primary liver carcinoma. The source material, roughly 18-32 mg of unsorted bulk tissue, was used to co-extract RNA and DNA. With a constant-region primer, TCR beta cDNA was made from 450 to 650 ng of total RNA. What produced the TCR beta libraries was three nested multiplex PCR rounds using slightly modified ARM-PCR. PCR rounds one and two used TRBV1-TRBV30 forward primers with a C-beta reverse primer for around 9 cycles each. TCRdb passed the multiplex PCR reads through MiXCR, listing each CDR3 protein once. There are tens of thousands of distinct CDR3 sequences in the sample; 65% to 80% occur only once, and over 25% lies in the top ten. The source material was liver tumor tissue from sampling region 5. This sample's subset: tumor region T5, tumor centre. All receptors derive from a man aged 35-49 years with primary liver carcinoma and hepatitis B virus infection.

The count of this clonotype is one. One end of the junction fails to match germline, which may point to a read error. The chain combines TRBV14 with TRBJ2-7, with 11 bases fitting TRBD2. The germline V gene has CDR1 SGHDN and CDR2 FVKESK. This CDR3 spans 15 amino acids. CDR3 region: CACSPHSGRGYEQYF. CDR3 bases: TGTGCCTGCAGCCCGCATAGCGGGAGGGGCTACGAGCAATACTTC.

A note on this clonotype: It is likely a read error, because the conserved phenylalanine at the end of the CDR3 is missing. The genes are TRBV6-1 and TRBJ1-2; 8 nucleotides align to TRBD1. With 10 bases clipped from V and 7 bases from J, the junction kept 14 bases outside the gene matches. The germline V gene encodes CDR1 MNHNS and CDR2 SASEGT. This CDR3 contains 14 residues. CDR3 amino acids: CATLMTGVDFGYTS. DNA of the CDR3: TGTGCCACTCTTATGACAGGGGTGGACTTTGGCTACACCTCC.

With respect to this clonotype: Relative to the germline gene, one junction end is altered; a read error may explain this. The DNA of the CDR3 is TGTACCAGCAGCTTGGGGCGGGGGGTAGAAAAACTGTTTTTT. Translation: CTSSLGRGVEKLFF. This sequence joins TRBV5-6 and TRBJ1-4, with D possibly matching TRBD1 (5 bases). In germline, CDR1 is SGHDT, CDR2 YYEEEE. The CDR3 is 14 residues long.

Comments on this clonotype: Because it lacks the conserved phenylalanine or tryptophan at the end, this CDR3 is likely a read error. The rearrangement uses TRBV7-9 and TRBJ2-7; the D gene is possibly TRBD1 (5 bases). CDR3 length: 16 amino acids. V was trimmed by 4 bases and J by 5 bases, leaving 21 bases between them. The V gene's germline CDR1 is SEHNR and CDR2 FQNEAQ (reference sequence). CDR3 nucleotides: TGTGCCAGCAGCTATGGGCAACAGGCAACGATCGACGAGCAGTACTCC. Amino acid sequence: CASSYGQQATIDEQYS.

This clonotype was detected only a few times. A single base separates this from a much larger clone, so it may be a read error. The rearrangement uses TRBV10-3 and TRBJ2-3; 8 nucleotides match TRBD2. The CDR3 is 13 residues long. The germline V gene has CDR1 ENHRY and CDR2 SYGVKD. The CDR3 DNA reads as TGTGCCATCGCGGGAGGCGAGGGGGATACGCACTATTTT. Translated: CAIAGGEGDTHYF.

Concerning this clonotype: The germline gene is not matched at one end of the junction; a read error may be the cause. The chain has TRBV6-1 and TRBJ2-3, with a weak D call TRBD2 (6 bases). CDR3 size: 16 residues. Germline V CDR1 and CDR2: MNHNS, SASEGT. The DNA for the CDR3 is TGTGCCAACAGTCAATCAGCGGGTTTAACCACAGATGCGCAGTATTTT. This translates into CANSQSAGLTTDAQYF.

The count of this clonotype is one. Given a much more abundant clone one base away, this may be a read error. V and J are TRBV7-9 and TRBJ2-3; D not certain. This CDR3 has 13 amino acids. Looked up from germline, CDR1 is SEHNR and CDR2 is FQNEAQ (reference sequence). The CDR3 DNA is TGTGCCAGCAGCTTAGGGGCCTCAGATACGCAGTGTTTT. It is translated as CASSLGASDTQCF.